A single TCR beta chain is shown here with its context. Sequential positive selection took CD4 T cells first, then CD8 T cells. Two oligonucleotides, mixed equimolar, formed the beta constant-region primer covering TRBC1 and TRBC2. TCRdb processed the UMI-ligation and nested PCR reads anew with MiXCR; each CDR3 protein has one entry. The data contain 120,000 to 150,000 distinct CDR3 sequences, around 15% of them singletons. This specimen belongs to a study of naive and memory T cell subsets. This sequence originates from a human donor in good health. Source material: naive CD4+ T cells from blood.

CDR3 nucleotides: TGTGCCAGTAGTATCCGGGATCGCACAGATACGCAGTATTTT. As protein: CASSIRDRTDTQYF. The chain uses TRBV19 and TRBJ2-3; a weak D match, TRBD2 (5 bases). With 3 bases removed from V and 1 base from J, the gap between germline ends came to 8 bases. The CDR3 sequence is 14 residues long. Germline CDR1 reads LNHDA; CDR2 reads SQIVND (reference sequence).